This T cell receptor beta chain was captured by sequencing in a study of blood T cell repertoires in COVID-19. The wider study: Nucleic acid was either cDNA or gDNA, and it came from T cells, B-cell-depleted T cells, or PBMCs.

This CDR3 contains 14 residues. Germline loops: CDR1 LGHDT, CDR2 YNNKEL (reference sequence). J gave up 10 bases and V 5 bases, and 8 bases lay outside the gene matches. Per the original data handling: From reference gene primer amplification, estimates of nucleated cell counts were derived. TCRdb's table, derived via immunoSEQ multiplex PCR, lists solely in-frame clones and lacks some. V and J calls and clone size are those listed in that table; D and trimming were worked out from the DNA. This sample has 100,000 to 140,000 clones, with around 90% found just once. J is TRBJ1-6 and V is TRBV3-1 (or the pseudogene TRBV3-2); 7 nucleotides agree with TRBD1. Source material: peripheral blood. The clonotype originates from a woman aged 25-40 years with acute or convalescent COVID-19. The CDR3 DNA reads TGTGCCAGCAGCTACTTCCAGACAGGGTCACCCCTCCACTTT. Amino acid sequence: CASSYFQTGSPLHF.